The 17 T cell receptor beta chains below were found in one sample sequenced in a study of T-cell reconstitution after alpha-beta-depleted transplantation in children (dated by TCRdb to the mid-2010s). The sample's treatment or condition label, decoded: allogeneic hematopoietic cell transplantation with graft depleted of TCRalphabeta T cells and CD19 B cells. The library was obtained by PCR. The sample was run on an Illumina HiSeq 2500. To normalize quantification of the TCRbeta repertoire, the TCR libraries were built with molecular barcoding that relied on unique molecular identifiers. TCRdb redid the processing of the public reads, applying fastp at Q25 and MiXCR, and retained in-frame beta chains. Identical CDR3 protein sequences are pooled into one entry, listed with their most common genes and DNA. The sample data list hundreds of thousands of distinct CDR3 sequences, and approximately 8.4% of these were observed just once. The ten largest clones capture roughly 36% of the sample.

The source was PBMCs, mostly from graft donor cells, collected 360 days after TCRalphabeta/CD19-depleted stem cell transplant. Receptors originate from a male patient aged 2-9 years who had a stem cell transplant for acute myeloid leukemia, so the T cells may come from the graft donor.

There are many counts of this clonotype. V gene TRBV12-3 or TRBV12-4 combines with J gene TRBJ2-7, with 8 positions matching TRBD2. V lost 5 bases to trimming and J lost 2 bases; unmatched junction nucleotides: 11. This CDR3 is 16 amino acids long. The CDR3, as DNA: TGTGCCAGCAGTACCCGGGGGGGGCTCCTCCCCTACGAGCAGTACTTC. It codes for CASSTRGGLLPYEQYF.

This sequence joins TRBV6-5 and TRBJ1-3; D may be TRBD1 (5 bases). Between the trimmed V and J ends, which lost 4 bases and 0 bases, there was a span of 13 bases. Germline V gene sequence: CDR1 MNHEY, CDR2 SVGAGI. The CDR3 loop spans 16 amino acids. In DNA form, the CDR3 reads TGTGCCAGCAGTTGGGGACTCGCGAGCTCTGGAAACACCATATATTTT. This translates into CASSWGLASSGNTIYF.

This clonotype has a handful of counts. The gene calls are TRBV12-3 or TRBV12-4 and TRBJ1-2; no clear D gene. CDR3 length: 13 residues. Trimming took off 7 bases at V and 3 bases at J, with 12 bases between the two ends. CDR3 in DNA: TGTGCCAGCAAGATAAGGTCAGACTATGGCTACACCTTC. This translates into CASKIRSDYGYTF.

This clonotype occurred many times. The chain joins TRBV28 to TRBJ1-5, with 8 positions matching TRBD1. V lost 6 bases to trimming and J lost 7 bases; unmatched junction nucleotides: 14. The germline V gene has CDR1 MDHEN and CDR2 SYDVKM. The CDR3 extends over 16 amino acids. CDR3 loop: CASSLPGTGNIQPQHF. As DNA, the CDR3 is TGTGCCAGCAGCCTGCCCGGGACAGGTAACATCCAGCCCCAGCATTTT.

In this sample, this clonotype turned up many times. This chain uses TRBV20-1 with TRBJ2-1; TRBD2 agrees at 8 bases. The CDR3 spans 15 residues. Germline V gene sequence: CDR1 DFQATT, CDR2 SNEGSKA (reference sequence). V was pared by 6 bases and J by 2 bases, with 9 bases of the junction left unmatched. CDR3 region: CSAPYEAGAYNEQFF. The CDR3 nucleotides read TGCAGTGCCCCTTATGAAGCGGGAGCCTACAATGAGCAGTTCTTC.

This chain links TRBV15 with TRBJ2-3; D assignment may be TRBD1 or TRBD2 (6 bases each). CDR1 and CDR2 (germline): LNHNV, YYDKDF (reference sequence). The CDR3 totals 15 residues. Trimming removed 2 bases from V and 4 bases from J, with 13 bases in between. The CDR3 DNA is TGTGCCACCAGCAGACGGGGGCTCAGACCAGATACGCAGTATTTT. Amino acids: CATSRRGLRPDTQYF.

The table lists this clonotype with a few counts. CDR3 nucleotides: TGCAGCGTTGAAGCTCATTCATCTACTGAAGCTTTCTTT. This translates into CSVEAHSSTEAFF. The chain links TRBV29-1 to TRBJ1-1; D unresolved. V gave up 1 base and J gave up 5 bases, with 11 bases separating them. CDR3 length: 13 amino acids. Germline V gene sequence: CDR1 SQVTM, CDR2 ANQGSEA.

This clonotype was counted ten times or more. The V gene is TRBV7-2, the J gene TRBJ2-7; no definite D call. Per the germline V gene, CDR1 is SGHTA and CDR2 is FQGNSA. V was trimmed by 1 base and J by 3 bases, leaving 13 bases between them. The CDR3 totals 15 residues. DNA of the CDR3: TGTGCCAGCAGCTTAGGGGCAGCCACACTCTACGAGCAGTACTTC. Translating it yields CASSLGAATLYEQYF.

In this sample, this clonotype turned up a few times. V is TRBV12-3 or TRBV12-4 and J is TRBJ2-5, with unresolved D. The CDR3 consists of 13 residues. V lost 3 bases and J lost 0, with 5 bases in between. The chain's CDR3 is CASSLVNQETQYF. As DNA, the CDR3 is TGTGCCAGCAGTTTGGTCAACCAAGAGACCCAGTACTTC.

This clonotype was seen ten or more times. DNA for the CDR3: TGTGCCAGCAGTGAGGGGACTAGCGGAGATACGCAGTATTTT. Amino acids: CASSEGTSGDTQYF. This chain joins TRBV2 and TRBJ2-3, with 11 bases aligning to TRBD2. The germline CDR1 and CDR2 sequences are SNHLY and FYNNEI. With 3 bases clipped from V and 5 bases from J, the junction kept 1 base outside the gene matches. This CDR3 has 14 residues. The whole variable domain, remainder taken from reference TRBV2 and TRBJ2-3, is EPEVTQTPSHQVTQMGQEVILRCVPISNHLYFYWYRQILGQKVEFLVSFYNNEISEKSEIFDDQFSVERPDGSNFTLKIRSTKLEDSAMYFCASSEGTSGDTQYFGPGTRLTVL.

The chain recombines TRBV29-1 with TRBJ1-1, with 10 bases that match TRBD1. The CDR3 is made up of 13 amino acids. Germline values: CDR1 SQVTM, CDR2 ANQGSEA. The CDR3: CRRTGGRDTEAFF. CDR3 sequence (DNA): TGCAGGCGGACAGGGGGGAGAGACACTGAAGCTTTCTTT.

This clonotype was seen at least ten times. The chain carries TRBV4-3 and TRBJ2-2; TRBD2 might be the D (6 bases). The CDR3 totals 15 residues. V dropped 0 bases and J dropped 7 bases, with 12 bases sitting between them. Germline V lookup: CDR1 LGHNA, CDR2 YSLEER. The CDR3 loop reads CASSQDRRADGELFF. The DNA for the CDR3 is TGCGCCAGCAGCCAAGATCGGAGGGCAGACGGGGAGCTGTTTTTT.

This clonotype was counted between two and nine times. The rearrangement joins TRBV7-2 to TRBJ2-4; no clear D. CDR1 is SGHTA, CDR2 FQGNSA, per germline. This CDR3 is built from 13 residues. V was trimmed by 0 bases and J by 2 bases, leaving 2 bases between them. As DNA, the CDR3 is TGTGCCAGCAGCTTAGCGACCAAAAACATTCAGTACTTC. Amino acids: CASSLATKNIQYF.

This clonotype was counted at least ten times. The chain has TRBV12-3 or TRBV12-4 and TRBJ2-7; D possibly corresponds to TRBD1 (6 bases). This CDR3 comprises 16 residues. Between the trimmed V and J ends, which lost 6 bases and 6 bases, there was a span of 24 bases. The DNA of the CDR3 is TGTGCCAGCAGCTCACCCCTCAGGGGAGCTAGTTCCGAGCAGTACTTC. Amino acid sequence: CASSSPLRGASSEQYF.

V and J are TRBV12-3 or TRBV12-4 and TRBJ2-7; D gene unclear. This CDR3 contains 14 residues. V was trimmed by 4 bases and J by 2 bases, leaving 12 bases between them. The CDR3 sequence is CASSSAGPPYEQYV. For the CDR3, the DNA is TGTGCCAGCAGTTCTGCCGGGCCCCCCTACGAGCAGTACGTC.

V and J are TRBV12-3 or TRBV12-4 and TRBJ2-5, with TRBD2 matching 8 bases. Trimming took 6 bases from V and 1 from J; bases not matched to a gene: 7. The CDR3 covers 15 residues. The CDR3 region has the DNA TGTGCCAGCAGGAACTTAGCGGGGTTCCAAGAGACCCAGTACTTC. It translates to CASRNLAGFQETQYF.

This clonotype was picked up many times. The rearrangement links TRBV10-3 to TRBJ2-3, with a tentative D call TRBD1 (6 bases). The germline V and J ends were trimmed by 7 bases and 2 bases, with 10 bases remaining between them. Germline V gives CDR1 ENHRY, CDR2 SYGVKD. The CDR3 has 13 residues. The CDR3 reads CAITGQFTDTQYF. The CDR3 DNA is TGTGCCATCACCGGACAGTTCACAGATACGCAGTATTTT.